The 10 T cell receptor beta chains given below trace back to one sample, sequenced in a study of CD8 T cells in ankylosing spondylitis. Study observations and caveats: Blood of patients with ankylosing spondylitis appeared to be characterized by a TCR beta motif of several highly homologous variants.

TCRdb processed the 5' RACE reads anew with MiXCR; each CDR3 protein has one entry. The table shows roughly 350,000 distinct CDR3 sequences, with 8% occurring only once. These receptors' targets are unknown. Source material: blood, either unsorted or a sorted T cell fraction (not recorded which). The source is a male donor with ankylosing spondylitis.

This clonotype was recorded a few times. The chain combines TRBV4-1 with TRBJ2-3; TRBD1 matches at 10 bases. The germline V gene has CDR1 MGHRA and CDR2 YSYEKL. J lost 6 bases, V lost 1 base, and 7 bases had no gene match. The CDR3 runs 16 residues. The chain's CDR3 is CASSQARDRGFDTQYF. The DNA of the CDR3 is TGCGCCAGCAGCCAAGCCCGGGACAGGGGTTTTGATACGCAGTATTTT.

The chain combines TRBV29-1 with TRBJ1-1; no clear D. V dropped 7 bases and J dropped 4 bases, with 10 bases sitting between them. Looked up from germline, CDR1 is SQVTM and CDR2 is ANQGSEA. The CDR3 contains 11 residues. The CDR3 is CSATPVTEAFF. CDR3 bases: TGCAGCGCGACCCCGGTCACTGAAGCTTTCTTT.

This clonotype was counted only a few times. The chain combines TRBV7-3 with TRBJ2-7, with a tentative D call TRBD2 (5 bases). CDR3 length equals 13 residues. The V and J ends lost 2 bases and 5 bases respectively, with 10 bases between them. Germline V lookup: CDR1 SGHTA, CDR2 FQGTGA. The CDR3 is CASSLLSGNEQYF. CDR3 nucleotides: TGTGCCAGCAGCTTATTATCCGGGAACGAGCAGTACTTC. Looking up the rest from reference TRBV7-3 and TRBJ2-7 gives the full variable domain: GAGVSQTPSNKVTEKGKYVELRCDPISGHTALYWYRQSLGQGPEFLIYFQGTGAADDSGLPNDRFFAVRPEGSVSTLKIQRTERGDSAVYLCASSLLSGNEQYFGPGTRLTVT.

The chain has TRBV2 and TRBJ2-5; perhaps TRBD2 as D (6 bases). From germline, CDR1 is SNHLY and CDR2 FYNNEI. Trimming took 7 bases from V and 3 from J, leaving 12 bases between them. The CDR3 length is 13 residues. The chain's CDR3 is CASNFGGEETQYF. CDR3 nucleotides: TGTGCCAGCAACTTTGGAGGGGAAGAGACCCAGTACTTC.

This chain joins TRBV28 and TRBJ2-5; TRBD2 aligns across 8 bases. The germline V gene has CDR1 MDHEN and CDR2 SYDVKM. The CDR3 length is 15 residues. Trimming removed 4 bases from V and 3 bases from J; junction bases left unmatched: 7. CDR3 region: CASSWRGGLEETQYF. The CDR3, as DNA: TGTGCCAGCAGTTGGAGGGGGGGACTAGAAGAGACCCAGTACTTC.

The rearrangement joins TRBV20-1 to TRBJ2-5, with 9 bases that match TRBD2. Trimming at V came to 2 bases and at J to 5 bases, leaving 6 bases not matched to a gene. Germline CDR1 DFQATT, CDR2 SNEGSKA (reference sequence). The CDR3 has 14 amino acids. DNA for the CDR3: TGCAGTGCTAGACATAGCGGGAGCGGGGAGACCCAGTACTTC. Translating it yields CSARHSGSGETQYF.

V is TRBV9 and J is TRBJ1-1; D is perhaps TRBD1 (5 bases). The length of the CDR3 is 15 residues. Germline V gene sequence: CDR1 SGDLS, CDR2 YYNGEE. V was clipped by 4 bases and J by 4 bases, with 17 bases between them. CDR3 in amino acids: CASSPFQGRGTEAFF. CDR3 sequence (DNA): TGTGCCAGCAGCCCTTTCCAAGGGAGGGGCACTGAAGCTTTCTTT.

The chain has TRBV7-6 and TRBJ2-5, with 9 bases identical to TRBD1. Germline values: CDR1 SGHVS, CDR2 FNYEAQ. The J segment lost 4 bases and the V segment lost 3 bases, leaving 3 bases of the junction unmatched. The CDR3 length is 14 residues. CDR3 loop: CASSLTGGLETQYF. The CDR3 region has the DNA TGTGCCAGCAGCTTGACAGGGGGGCTAGAGACCCAGTACTTC.

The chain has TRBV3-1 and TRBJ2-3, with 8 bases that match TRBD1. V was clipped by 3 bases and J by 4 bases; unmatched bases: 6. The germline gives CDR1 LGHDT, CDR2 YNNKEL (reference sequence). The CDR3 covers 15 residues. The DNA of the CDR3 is TGTGCCAGCAGCCAGGGGACAGGATTTGCAGATACGCAGTATTTT. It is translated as CASSQGTGFADTQYF.

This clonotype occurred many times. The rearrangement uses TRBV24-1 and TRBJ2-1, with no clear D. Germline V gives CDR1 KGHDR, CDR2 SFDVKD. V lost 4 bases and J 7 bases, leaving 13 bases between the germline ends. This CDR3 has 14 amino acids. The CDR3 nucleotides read TGTGCCACCAGTGACCCGGGCCCATCTAATGAGCAGTTCTTC. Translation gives CATSDPGPSNEQFF.